This T cell receptor beta chain was recorded in a study of T cells in Graves' hyperthyroidism and ophthalmopathy. Across the study: Sampling of peripheral blood happened at initial diagnosis, prior to any treatment. Regarding the study as a whole: Using 13 V-J features, a model discriminated ophthalmopathy from stable hyperthyroidism.

The hyperthyroidism patients had all been newly diagnosed, and their disease duration was under 2 months. Their ages ranged from 18 to 65 years. The investigators amplified TCR beta CDR3 regions from RNA transcripts. The HTBI primer set drove a first-round RT-PCR of the TCR CDR3. Each CDR3 protein is one row after TCRdb ran MiXCR on the multiplex PCR reads. The data contain more than 550,000 distinct CDR3 sequences, roughly 17% of them singletons. This CDR3 has 13 residues. CDR1 is LGHDT and CDR2 is YNNKEL in the germline V gene (reference sequence). The trim removed 4 bases at V and 5 bases at J, leaving 4 bases unmatched. This clonotype was observed at least ten times. Its antigen is not known.

V usage is TRBV3-1 and J usage is TRBJ2-7; 8 bases agree with TRBD1. The specimen sequenced was blood. The sequence was obtained from a man aged 50 or older with Graves' hyperthyroidism. The CDR3 DNA reads as TGTGCCAGCAGCCCGGGACAGGTCCACGAGCAGTACTTC. Its protein product is CASSPGQVHEQYF.